The clone carrying this T cell receptor beta chain was recorded only once. The sample is drawn from a study of blood T cell repertoires in COVID-19. About the study: COVID-19 samples, acute and convalescent, were from the United States, Italy and Spain.

Trimming stripped 4 bases from V and 0 bases from J, with 8 bases between. The germline V gene has CDR1 MRHNA and CDR2 SNTAGT. The CDR3 has 14 amino acids. In the authors' workflow: It was from reference gene primer amplification that nucleated cell counts were estimated. Generated by immunoSEQ multiplex PCR, the TCRdb table keeps only in-frame clones and is missing some. The DNA gave D and trimming, while V, J and clone size come from that table. The sample records approximately 40,000 clones, roughly 90% being singletons. Sequences were obtained from peripheral blood. The chain links TRBV6-4 to TRBJ2-3; D may be TRBD2 (6 bases). The receptor comes from a human donor in a cohort sampled during active COVID-19. The CDR3 DNA is TGTGCCAGCAGTGCGGAGGGGAGCACAGATACGCAGTATTTT. Translation gives CASSAEGSTDTQYF.